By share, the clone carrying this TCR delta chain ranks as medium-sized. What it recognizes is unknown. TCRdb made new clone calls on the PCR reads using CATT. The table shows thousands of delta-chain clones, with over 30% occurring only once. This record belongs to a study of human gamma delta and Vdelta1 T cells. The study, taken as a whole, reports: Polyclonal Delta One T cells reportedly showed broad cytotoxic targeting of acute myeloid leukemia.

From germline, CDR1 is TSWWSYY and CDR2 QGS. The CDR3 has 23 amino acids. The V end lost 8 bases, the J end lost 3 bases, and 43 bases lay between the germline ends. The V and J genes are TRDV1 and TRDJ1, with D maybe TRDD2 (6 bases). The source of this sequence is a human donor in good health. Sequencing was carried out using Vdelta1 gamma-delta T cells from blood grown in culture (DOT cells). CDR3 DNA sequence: TGTGCTCTTAGCTATAAAGATCGGGGTCCTACGGATGAATGGGGAAAATGGCCCGATAAACTCATCTTT. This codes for CALSYKDRGPTDEWGKWPDKLIF.